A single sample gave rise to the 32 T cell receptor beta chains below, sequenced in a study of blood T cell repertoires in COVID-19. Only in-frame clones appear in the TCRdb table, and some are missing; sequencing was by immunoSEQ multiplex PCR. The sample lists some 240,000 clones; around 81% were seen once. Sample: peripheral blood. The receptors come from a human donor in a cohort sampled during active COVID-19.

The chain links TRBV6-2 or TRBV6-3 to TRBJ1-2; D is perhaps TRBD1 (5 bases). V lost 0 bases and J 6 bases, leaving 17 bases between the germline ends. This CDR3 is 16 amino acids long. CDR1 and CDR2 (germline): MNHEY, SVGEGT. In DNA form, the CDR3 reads TGTGCCAGCAGTTACTCACAGGAATGGTCTTCGGATGGCTACACCTTC. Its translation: CASSYSQEWSSDGYTF.

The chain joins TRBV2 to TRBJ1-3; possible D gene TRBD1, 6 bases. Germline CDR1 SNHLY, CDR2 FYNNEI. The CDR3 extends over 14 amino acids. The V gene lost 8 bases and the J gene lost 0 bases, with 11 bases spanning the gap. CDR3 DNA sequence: TGTGCCAGCGCGGACAGACTCTCTGGAAACACCATATATTTT. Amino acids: CASADRLSGNTIYF.

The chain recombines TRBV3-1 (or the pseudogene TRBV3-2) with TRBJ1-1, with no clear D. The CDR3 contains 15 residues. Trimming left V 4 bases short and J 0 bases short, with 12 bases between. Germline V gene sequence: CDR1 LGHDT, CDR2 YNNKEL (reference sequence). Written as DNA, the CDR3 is TGTGCCAGCAGCCTGTGGGAGAACATGAACACTGAAGCTTTCTTT. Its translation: CASSLWENMNTEAFF.

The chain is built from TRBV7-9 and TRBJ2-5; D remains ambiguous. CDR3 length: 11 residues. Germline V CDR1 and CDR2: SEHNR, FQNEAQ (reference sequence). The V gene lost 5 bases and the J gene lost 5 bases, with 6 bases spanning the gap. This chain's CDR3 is CASSHWETQYF. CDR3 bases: TGTGCCAGCAGCCACTGGGAGACCCAGTACTTC.

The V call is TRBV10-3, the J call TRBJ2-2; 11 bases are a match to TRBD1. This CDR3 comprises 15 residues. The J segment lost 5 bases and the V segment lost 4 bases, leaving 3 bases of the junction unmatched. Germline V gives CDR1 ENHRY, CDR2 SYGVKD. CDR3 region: CAISVWDRGTGELFF. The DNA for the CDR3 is TGTGCCATCAGTGTCTGGGACAGGGGGACCGGGGAGCTGTTTTTT.

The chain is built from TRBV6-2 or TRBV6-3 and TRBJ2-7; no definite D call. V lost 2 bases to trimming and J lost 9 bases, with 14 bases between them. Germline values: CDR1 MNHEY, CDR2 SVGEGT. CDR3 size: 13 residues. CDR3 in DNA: TGTGCCAGCAGTTACCCAAACAGTAGACGGCAGTACTTC. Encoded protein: CASSYPNSRRQYF.

CDR3: CASREQGASTEAFF. CDR3 DNA: TGTGCCAGCAGGGAACAGGGGGCTAGCACTGAAGCTTTCTTT. The chain links TRBV2 to TRBJ1-1; 9 bases agree with TRBD1. The CDR3 extends over 14 amino acids. Germline lookup yields CDR1 SNHLY and CDR2 FYNNEI. V was clipped by 6 bases and J by 4 bases; unmatched bases: 6.

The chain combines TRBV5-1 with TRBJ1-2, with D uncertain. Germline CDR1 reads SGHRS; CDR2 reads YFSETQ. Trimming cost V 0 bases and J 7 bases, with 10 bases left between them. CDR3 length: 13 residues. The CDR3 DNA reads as TGCGCCAGCAGCTTGGCTTCGGAGGGTGGCTACACCTTC. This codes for CASSLASEGGYTF.

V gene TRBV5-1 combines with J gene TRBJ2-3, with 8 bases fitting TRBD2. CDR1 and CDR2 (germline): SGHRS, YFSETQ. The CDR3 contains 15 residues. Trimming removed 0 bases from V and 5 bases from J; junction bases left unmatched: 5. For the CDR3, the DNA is TGCGCCAGCAGCTTGGGAGCGGGAGAGGTAGATACGCAGTATTTT. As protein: CASSLGAGEVDTQYF. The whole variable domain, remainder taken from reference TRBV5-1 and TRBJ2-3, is KAGVTQTPRYLIKTRGQQVTLSCSPISGHRSVSWYQQTPGQGLQFLFEYFSETQRNKGNFPGRFSGRQFSNSRSEMNVSTLELGDSALYLCASSLGAGEVDTQYFGPGTRLTVL.

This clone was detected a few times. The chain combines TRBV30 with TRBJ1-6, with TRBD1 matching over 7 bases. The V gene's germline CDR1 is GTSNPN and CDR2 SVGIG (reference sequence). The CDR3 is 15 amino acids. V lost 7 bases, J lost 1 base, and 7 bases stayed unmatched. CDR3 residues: CALLTGSSYNSPLHF. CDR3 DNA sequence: TGTGCCTTGTTGACAGGGAGTTCCTATAATTCACCCCTCCACTTT.

The CDR3 nucleotides read TGCAGTGCTAGATTTGACAGGGGAGCTTTCTTT. It codes for CSARFDRGAFF. The chain links TRBV20-1 to TRBJ1-1; the match to TRBD1 covers 8 bases. V lost 2 bases and J lost 10; bases outside the gene matches: 3. Germline V gives CDR1 DFQATT, CDR2 SNEGSKA (reference sequence). The CDR3 is 11 amino acids.

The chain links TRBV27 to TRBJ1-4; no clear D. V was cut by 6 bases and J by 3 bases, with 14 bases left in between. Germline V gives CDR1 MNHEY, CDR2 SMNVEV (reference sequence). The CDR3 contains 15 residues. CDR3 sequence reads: CASSPGGLSNEKLFF. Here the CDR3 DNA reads TGTGCCAGCAGCCCGGGCGGGCTCTCTAATGAAAAACTGTTTTTT.

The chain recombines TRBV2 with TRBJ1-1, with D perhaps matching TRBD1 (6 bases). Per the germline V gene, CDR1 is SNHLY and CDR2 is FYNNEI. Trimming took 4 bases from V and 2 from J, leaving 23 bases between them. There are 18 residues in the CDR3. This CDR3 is CASSGLGEGRGFNTEAFF. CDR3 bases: TGTGCCAGCAGTGGGCTGGGTGAGGGCAGGGGATTTAACACTGAAGCTTTCTTT.

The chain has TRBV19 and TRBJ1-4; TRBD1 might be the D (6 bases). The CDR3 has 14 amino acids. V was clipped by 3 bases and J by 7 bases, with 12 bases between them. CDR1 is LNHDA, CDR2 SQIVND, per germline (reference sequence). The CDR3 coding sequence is TGTGCCAGTAGTATGGGGGGGCGCGTTGAAAAACTGTTTTTT. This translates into CASSMGGRVEKLFF.

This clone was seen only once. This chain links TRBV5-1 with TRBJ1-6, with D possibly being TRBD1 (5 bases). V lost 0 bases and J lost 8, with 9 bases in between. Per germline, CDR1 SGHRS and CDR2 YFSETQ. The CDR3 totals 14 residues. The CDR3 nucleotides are TGCGCCAGCAGCTTGGACAGGAAGGATTCACCCCTCCACTTT. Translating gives CASSLDRKDSPLHF.

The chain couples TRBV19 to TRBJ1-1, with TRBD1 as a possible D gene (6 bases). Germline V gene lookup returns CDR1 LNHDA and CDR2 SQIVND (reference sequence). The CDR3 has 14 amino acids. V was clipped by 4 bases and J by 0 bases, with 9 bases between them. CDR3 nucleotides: TGTGCCAGTAGTACGGACAGTTTGAACACTGAAGCTTTCTTT. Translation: CASSTDSLNTEAFF. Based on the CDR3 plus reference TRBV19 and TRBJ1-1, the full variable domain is DGGITQSPKYLFRKEGQNVTLSCEQNLNHDAMYWYRQDPGQGLRLIYYSQIVNDFQKGDIAEGYSVSREKKESFPLTVTSAQKNPTAFYLCASSTDSLNTEAFFGQGTRLTVV.

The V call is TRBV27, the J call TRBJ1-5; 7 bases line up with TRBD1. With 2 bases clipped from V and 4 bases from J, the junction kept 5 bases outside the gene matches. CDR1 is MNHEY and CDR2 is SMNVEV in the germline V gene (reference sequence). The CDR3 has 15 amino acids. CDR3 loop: CASSLRDSINQPQHF. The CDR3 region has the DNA TGTGCCAGCAGTTTACGGGACAGCATAAATCAGCCCCAGCATTTT.

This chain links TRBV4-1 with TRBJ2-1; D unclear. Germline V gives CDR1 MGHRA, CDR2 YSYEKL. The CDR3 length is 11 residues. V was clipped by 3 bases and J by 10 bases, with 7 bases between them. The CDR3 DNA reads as TGCGCCAGCAGCCAGGCCTTGGAGCAGTTCTTC. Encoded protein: CASSQALEQFF.

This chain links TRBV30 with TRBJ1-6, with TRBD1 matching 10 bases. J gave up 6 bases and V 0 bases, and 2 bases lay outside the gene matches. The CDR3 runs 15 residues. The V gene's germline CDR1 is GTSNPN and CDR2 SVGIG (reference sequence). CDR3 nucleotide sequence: TGTGCCTGGAGTGTGGGACAGGGGCCTAATTCACCCCTCCACTTT. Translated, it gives CAWSVGQGPNSPLHF.

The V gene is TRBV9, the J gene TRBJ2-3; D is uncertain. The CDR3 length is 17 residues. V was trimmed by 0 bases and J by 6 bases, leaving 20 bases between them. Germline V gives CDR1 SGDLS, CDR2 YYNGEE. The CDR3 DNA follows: TGTGCCAGCAGCGTAGGAGGCTCCTCCGCCCATGGGGATACGCAGTATTTT. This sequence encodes CASSVGGSSAHGDTQYF. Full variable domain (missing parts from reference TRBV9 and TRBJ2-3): DSGVTQTPKHLITATGQRVTLRCSPRSGDLSVYWYQQSLDQGLQFLIQYYNGEERAKGNILERFSAQQFPDLHSELNLSSLELGDSALYFCASSVGGSSAHGDTQYFGPGTRLTVL.

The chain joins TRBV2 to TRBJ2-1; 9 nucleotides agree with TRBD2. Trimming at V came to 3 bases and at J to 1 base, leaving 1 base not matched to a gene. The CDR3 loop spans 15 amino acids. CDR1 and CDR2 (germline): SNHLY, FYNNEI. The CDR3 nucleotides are TGTGCCAGCAGTGACAGCGGGGGGTCCTACAATGAGCAGTTCTTC. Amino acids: CASSDSGGSYNEQFF.

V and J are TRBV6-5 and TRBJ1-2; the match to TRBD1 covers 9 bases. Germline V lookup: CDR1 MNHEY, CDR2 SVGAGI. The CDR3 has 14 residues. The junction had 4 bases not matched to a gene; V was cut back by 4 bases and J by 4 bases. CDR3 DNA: TGTGCCAGCAGTTCCTGGGACAGGGTCTATGGCTACACCTTC. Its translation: CASSSWDRVYGYTF.

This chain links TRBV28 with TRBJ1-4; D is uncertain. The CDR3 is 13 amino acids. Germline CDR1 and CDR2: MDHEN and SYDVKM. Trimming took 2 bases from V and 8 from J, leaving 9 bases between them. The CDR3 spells CASSLGGTEKLFF. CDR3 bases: TGTGCCAGCAGTTTAGGAGGTACCGAAAAACTGTTTTTT.

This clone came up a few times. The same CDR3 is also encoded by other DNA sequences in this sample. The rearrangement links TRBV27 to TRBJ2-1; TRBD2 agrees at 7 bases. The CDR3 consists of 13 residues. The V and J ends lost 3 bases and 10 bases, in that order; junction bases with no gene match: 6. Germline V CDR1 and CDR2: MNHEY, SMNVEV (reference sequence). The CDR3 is CASSFTSAGEQFF. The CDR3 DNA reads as TGTGCCAGCAGTTTCACCTCAGCGGGAGAGCAGTTCTTC.

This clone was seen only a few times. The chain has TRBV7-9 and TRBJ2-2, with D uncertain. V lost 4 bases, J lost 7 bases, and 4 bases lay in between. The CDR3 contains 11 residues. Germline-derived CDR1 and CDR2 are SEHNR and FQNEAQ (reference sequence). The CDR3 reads CASSSSGELFF. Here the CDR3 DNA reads TGTGCCAGCAGCTCCAGCGGGGAGCTGTTTTTT.

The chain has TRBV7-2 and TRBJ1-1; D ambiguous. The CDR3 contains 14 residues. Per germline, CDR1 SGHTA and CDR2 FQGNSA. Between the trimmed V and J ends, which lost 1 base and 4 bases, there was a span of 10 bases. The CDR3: CASSLERGGTEAFF. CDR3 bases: TGTGCCAGCAGCTTAGAAAGAGGTGGCACTGAAGCTTTCTTT.

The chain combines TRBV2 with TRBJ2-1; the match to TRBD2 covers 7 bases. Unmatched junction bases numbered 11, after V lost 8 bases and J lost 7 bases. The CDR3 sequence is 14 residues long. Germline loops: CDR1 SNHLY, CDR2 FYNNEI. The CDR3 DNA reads TGTGCCAGCCGAGGTGGCGGGACTACGAATGAGCAGTTCTTC. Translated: CASRGGGTTNEQFF.

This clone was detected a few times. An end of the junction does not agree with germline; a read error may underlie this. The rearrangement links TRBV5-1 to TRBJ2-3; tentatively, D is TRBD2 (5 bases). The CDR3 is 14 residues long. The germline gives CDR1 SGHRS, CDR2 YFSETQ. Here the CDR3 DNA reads TGCGCCAGCAGCTTGGCCGCTAGCAAAGATACGCAGTATTTT. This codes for CASSLAASKDTQYF.

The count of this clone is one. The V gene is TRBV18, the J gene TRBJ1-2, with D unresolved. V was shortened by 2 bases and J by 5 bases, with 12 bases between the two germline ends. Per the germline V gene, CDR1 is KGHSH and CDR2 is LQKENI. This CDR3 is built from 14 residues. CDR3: CASSPSARDYGYTF. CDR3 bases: TGTGCCAGCTCACCATCGGCACGGGATTATGGCTACACCTTC.

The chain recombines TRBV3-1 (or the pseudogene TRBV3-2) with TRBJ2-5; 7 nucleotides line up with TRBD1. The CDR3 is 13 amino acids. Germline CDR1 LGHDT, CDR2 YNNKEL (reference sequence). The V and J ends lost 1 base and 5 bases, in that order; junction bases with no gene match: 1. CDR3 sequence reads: CASSQVTGETQYF. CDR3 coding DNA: TGTGCCAGCAGCCAAGTGACAGGGGAGACCCAGTACTTC.

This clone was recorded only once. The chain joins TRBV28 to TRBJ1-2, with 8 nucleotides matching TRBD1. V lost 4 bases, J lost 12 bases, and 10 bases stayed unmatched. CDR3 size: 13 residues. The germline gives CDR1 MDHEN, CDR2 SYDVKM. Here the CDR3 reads CASSYWTGYRDTF. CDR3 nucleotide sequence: TGTGCCAGCAGTTATTGGACAGGGTATAGGGACACCTTC.

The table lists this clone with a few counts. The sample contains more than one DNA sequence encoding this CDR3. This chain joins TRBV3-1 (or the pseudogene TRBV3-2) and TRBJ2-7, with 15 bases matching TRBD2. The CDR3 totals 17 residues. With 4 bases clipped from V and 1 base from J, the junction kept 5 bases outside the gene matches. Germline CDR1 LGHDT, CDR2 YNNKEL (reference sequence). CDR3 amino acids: CASSRGLAGGNSYEQYF. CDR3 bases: TGTGCCAGCAGCCGGGGACTAGCGGGAGGCAATTCCTACGAGCAGTACTTC.